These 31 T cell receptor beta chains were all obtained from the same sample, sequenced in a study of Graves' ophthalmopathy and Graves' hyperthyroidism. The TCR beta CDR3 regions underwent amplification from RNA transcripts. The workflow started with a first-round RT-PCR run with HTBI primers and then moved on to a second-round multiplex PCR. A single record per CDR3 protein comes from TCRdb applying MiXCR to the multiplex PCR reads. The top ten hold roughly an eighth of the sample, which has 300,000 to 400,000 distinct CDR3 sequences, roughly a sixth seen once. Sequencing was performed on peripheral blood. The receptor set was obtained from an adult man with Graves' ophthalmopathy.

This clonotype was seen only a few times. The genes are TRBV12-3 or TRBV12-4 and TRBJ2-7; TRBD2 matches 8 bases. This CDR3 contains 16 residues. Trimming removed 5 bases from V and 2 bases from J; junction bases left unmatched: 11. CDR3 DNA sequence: TGTGCCAGCAGTCGCGCTGGTGCGGGAGGTCCCTACGAGCAGTACTTC. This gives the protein CASSRAGAGGPYEQYF.

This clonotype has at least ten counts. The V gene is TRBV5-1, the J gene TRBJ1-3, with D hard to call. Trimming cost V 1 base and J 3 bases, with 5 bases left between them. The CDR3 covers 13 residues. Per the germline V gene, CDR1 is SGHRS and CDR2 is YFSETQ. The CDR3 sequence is CASSLRSGNTIYF. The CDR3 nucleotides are TGCGCCAGCAGCTTGAGAAGTGGAAACACCATATATTTT. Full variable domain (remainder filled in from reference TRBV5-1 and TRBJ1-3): KAGVTQTPRYLIKTRGQQVTLSCSPISGHRSVSWYQQTPGQGLQFLFEYFSETQRNKGNFPGRFSGRQFSNSRSEMNVSTLELGDSALYLCASSLRSGNTIYFGEGSWLTVV.

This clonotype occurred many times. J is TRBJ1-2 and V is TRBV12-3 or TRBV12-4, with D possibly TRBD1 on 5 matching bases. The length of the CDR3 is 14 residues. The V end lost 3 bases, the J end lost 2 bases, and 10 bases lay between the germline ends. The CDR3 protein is CASSFGGKNYGYTF. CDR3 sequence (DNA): TGTGCCAGCAGTTTTGGGGGGAAAAACTATGGCTACACCTTC.

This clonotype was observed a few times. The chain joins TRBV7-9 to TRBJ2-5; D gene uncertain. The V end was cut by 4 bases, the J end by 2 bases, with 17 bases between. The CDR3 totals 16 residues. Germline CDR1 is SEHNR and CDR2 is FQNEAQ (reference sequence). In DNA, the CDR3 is TGTGCCAGCAGCTCCCCCCGGGTTCTTGCGCAAGAGACCCAGTACTTC. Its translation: CASSSPRVLAQETQYF.

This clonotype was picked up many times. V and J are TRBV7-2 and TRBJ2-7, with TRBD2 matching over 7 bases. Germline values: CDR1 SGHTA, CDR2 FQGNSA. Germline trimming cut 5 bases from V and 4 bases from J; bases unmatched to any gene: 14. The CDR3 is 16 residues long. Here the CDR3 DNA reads TGTGCCAGCAGCACGACTACCGGACTAGTTTCATACGAGCAGTACTTC. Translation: CASSTTTGLVSYEQYF.

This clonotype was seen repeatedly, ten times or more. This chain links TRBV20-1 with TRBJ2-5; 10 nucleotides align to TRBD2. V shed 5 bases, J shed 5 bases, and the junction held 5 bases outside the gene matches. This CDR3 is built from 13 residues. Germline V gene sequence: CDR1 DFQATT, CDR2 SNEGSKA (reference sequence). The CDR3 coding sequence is TGCAGTGCTCAACTAGCGGGAAGGGAGACCCAGTACTTC. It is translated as CSAQLAGRETQYF.

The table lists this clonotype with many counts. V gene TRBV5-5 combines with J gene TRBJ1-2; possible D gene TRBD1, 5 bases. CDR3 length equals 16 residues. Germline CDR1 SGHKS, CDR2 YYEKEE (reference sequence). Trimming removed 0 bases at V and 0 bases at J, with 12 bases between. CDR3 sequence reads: CASSLELTATNYGYTF. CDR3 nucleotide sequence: TGTGCCAGCAGCTTGGAACTGACAGCGACTAACTATGGCTACACCTTC.

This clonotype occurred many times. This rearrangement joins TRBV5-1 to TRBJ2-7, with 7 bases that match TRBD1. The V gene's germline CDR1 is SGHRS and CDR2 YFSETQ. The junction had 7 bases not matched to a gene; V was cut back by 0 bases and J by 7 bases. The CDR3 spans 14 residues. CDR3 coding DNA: TGCGCCAGCAGCTTGGACAGGGGTGGGGAAGAGCAGTACTTC. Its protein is CASSLDRGGEEQYF.

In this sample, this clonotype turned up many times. The CDR3 loop is CASSQGGNHYEQYF. CDR3 coding DNA: TGTGCCAGCAGCCAAGGGGGCAACCACTACGAGCAGTACTTC. The J gene is TRBJ2-7, the V gene TRBV4-2; possibly TRBD1 for D (5 bases). The V and J ends lost 1 base and 3 bases respectively, with 10 bases between them. Germline CDR1 LGHNA, CDR2 YNFKEQ. This CDR3 is 14 amino acids long.

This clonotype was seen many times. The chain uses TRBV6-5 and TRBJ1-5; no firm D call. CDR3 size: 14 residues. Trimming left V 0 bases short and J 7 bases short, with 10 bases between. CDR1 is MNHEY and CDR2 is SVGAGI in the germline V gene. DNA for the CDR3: TGTGCCAGCAGTTACTCGTCTTCTTTACAGCCCCAGCATTTT. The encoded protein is CASSYSSSLQPQHF.

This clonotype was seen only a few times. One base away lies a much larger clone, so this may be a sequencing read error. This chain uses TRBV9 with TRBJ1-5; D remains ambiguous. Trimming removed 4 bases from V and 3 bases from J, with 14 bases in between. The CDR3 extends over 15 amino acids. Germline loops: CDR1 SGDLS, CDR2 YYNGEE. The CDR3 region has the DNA TGTGCCAGCAGCCCTGAGGCCATTTACAATCAGCCCCAGCATTTT. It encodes CASSPEAIYNQPQHF.

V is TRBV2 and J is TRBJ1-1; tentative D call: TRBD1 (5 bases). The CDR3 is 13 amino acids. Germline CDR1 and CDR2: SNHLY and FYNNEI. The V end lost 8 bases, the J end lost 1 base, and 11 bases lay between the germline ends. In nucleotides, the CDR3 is TGTGCCAGCTTGGCCGGGGGGAACACTGAAGCTTTCTTT. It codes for CASLAGGNTEAFF.

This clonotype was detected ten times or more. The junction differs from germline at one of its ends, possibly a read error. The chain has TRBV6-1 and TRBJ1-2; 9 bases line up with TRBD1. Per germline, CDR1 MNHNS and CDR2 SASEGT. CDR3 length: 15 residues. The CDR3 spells CASSGGQGTNYGHTF. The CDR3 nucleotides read TGTGCCAGCAGTGGTGGACAGGGGACTAACTATGGCCACACCTTC.

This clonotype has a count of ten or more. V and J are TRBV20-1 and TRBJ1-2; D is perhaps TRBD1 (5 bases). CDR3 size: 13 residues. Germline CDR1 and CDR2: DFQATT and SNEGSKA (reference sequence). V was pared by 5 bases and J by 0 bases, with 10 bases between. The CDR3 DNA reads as TGCAGTGCTTATGACAGTTCTAACTATGGCTACACCTTC. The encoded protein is CSAYDSSNYGYTF.

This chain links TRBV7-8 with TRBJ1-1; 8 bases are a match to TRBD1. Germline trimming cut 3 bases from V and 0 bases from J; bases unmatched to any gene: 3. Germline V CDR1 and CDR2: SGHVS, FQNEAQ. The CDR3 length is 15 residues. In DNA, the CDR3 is TGTGCCAGCAGCTTCGGACAGGGAATGAACACTGAAGCTTTCTTT. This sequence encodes CASSFGQGMNTEAFF.

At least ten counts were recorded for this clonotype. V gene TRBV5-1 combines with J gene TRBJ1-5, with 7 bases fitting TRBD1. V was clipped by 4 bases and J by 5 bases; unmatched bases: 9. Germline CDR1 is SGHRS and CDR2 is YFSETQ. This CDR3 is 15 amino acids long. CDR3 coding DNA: TGCGCCAGCAGCCCGGACAGGTTTCCTGATCAGCCCCAGCATTTT. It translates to CASSPDRFPDQPQHF.

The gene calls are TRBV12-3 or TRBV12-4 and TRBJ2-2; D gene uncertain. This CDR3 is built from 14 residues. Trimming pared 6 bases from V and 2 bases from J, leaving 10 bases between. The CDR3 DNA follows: TGTGCCAGCAGGAACAGCAGAAACACCGGGGAGCTGTTTTTT. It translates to CASRNSRNTGELFF.

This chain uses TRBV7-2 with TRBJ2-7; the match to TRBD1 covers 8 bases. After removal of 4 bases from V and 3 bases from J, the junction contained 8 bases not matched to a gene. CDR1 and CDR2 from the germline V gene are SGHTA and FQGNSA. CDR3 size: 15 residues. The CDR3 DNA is TGTGCCAGCAGCTCCCAAAGGACAGGGCTCTACGAGCAGTACTTC. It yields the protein CASSSQRTGLYEQYF.

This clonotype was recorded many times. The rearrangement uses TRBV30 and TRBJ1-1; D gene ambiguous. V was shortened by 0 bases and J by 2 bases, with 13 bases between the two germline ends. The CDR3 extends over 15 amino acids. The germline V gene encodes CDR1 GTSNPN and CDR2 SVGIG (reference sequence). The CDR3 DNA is TGTGCCTGGAGTGTACGGGTGGGAAGAAACACTGAAGCTTTCTTT. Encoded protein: CAWSVRVGRNTEAFF.

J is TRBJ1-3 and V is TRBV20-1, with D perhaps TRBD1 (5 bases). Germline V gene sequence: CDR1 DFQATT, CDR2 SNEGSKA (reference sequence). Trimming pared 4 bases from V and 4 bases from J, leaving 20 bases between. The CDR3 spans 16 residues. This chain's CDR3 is CSANRIHSRSGNTIYF. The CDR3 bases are TGCAGTGCTAACAGGATCCACTCTCGGTCCGGAAACACCATATATTTT.

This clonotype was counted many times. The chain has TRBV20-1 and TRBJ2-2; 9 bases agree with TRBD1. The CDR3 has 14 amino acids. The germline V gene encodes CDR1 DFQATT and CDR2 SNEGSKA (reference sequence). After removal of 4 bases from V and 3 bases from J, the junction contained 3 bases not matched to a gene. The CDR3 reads CSAKGQGDTGELFF. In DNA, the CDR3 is TGCAGTGCTAAGGGACAGGGTGACACCGGGGAGCTGTTTTTT.

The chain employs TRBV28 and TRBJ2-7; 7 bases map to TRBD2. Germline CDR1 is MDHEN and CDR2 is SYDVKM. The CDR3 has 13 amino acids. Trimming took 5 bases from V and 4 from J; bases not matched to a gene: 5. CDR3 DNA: TGTGCCAGCAGTGGGGGGGTGGGTTACGAGCAGTACTTC. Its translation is CASSGGVGYEQYF.

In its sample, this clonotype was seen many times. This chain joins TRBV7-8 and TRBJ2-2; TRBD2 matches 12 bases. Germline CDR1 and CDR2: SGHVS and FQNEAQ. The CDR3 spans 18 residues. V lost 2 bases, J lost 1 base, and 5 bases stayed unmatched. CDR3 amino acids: CASSLRLAGELNTGELFF. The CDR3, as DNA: TGTGCCAGCAGCTTACGACTAGCGGGGGAGCTGAACACCGGGGAGCTGTTTTTT.

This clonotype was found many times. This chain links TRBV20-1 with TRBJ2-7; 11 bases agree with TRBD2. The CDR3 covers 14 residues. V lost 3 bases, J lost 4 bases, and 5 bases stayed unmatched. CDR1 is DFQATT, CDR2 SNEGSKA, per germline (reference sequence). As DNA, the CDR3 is TGCAGTGCTAGCGAGACTAGCGGGACGTACGAGCAGTACTTC. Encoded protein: CSASETSGTYEQYF.

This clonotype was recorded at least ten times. CDR3 region: CASSSLRTEAFF. CDR3 sequence (DNA): TGTGCCAGCAGCTCCCTTCGGACTGAAGCTTTCTTT. The V gene is TRBV11-2, the J gene TRBJ1-1; unclear D gene. The CDR3 is made up of 12 amino acids. Between the trimmed V and J ends, which lost 4 bases and 5 bases, there was a span of 8 bases. Germline values: CDR1 SGHAT, CDR2 FQNNGV.

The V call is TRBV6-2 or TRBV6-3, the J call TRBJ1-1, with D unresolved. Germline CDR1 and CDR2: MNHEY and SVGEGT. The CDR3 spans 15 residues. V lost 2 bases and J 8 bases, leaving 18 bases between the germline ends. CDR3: CASSYRIGRLGEAFF. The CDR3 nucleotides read TGTGCCAGCAGTTACCGTATCGGACGATTAGGGGAAGCTTTCTTT.

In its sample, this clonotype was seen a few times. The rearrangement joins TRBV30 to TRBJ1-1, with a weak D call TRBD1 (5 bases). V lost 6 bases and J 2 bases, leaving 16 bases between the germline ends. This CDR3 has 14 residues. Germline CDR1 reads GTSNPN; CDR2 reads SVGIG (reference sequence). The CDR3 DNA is TGTGCCTGCACCCACCACAGGCCCAACACTGAAGCTTTCTTT. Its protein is CACTHHRPNTEAFF.

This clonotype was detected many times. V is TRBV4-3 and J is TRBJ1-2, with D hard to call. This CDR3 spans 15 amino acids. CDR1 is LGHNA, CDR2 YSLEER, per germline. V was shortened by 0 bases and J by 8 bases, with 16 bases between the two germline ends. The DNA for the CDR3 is TGCGCCAGCAGCCAAGATTCGAGAGCCTCAAGAGGCTACACCTTC. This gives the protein CASSQDSRASRGYTF.

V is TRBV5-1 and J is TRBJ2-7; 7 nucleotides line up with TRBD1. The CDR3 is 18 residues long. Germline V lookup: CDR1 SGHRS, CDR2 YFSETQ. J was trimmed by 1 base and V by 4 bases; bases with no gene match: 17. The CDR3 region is CASSMRPLNGQVSYEQYF. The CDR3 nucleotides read TGCGCCAGCAGCATGAGGCCGTTGAACGGACAGGTTTCCTACGAGCAGTACTTC.

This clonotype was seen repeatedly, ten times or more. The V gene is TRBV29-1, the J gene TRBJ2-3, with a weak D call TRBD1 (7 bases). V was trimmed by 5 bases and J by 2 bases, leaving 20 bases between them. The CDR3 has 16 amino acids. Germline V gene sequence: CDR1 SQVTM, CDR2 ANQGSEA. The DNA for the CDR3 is TGCAGCGTTCCGGTGACAGGGAGGCTTTCCACAGATACGCAGTATTTT. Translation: CSVPVTGRLSTDTQYF.

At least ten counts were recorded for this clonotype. CDR3 nucleotide sequence: TGTGCCAGCAGTTACACTACGACAGCCGCAGGGGGCGAGCAGTACTTC. This sequence encodes CASSYTTTAAGGEQYF. The chain carries TRBV6-5 and TRBJ2-7, with TRBD1 identical over 7 bases. The CDR3 is made up of 16 amino acids. The germline CDR1 and CDR2 sequences are MNHEY and SVGAGI. Unmatched junction bases numbered 13, after V lost 2 bases and J lost 6 bases.